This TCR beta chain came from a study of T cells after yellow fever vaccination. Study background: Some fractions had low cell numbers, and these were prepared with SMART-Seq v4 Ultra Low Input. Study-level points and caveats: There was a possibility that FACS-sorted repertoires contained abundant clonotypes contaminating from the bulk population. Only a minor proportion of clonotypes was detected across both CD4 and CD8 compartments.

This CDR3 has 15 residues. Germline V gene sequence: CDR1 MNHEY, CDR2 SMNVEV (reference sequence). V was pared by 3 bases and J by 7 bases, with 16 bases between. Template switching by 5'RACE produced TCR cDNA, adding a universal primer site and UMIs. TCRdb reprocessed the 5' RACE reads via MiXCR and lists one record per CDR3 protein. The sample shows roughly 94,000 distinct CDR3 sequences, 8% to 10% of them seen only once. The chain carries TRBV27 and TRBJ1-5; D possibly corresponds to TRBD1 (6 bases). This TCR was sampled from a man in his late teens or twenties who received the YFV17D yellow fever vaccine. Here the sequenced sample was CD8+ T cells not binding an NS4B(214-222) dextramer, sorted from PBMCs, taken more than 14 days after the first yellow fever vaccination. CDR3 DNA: TGTGCCAGCAGTTTGTCAGGGAGGGGGGCACAGCCCCAGCATTTT. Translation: CASSLSGRGAQPQHF.